A single sample is the source of the 6 T cell receptor beta chains below, sequenced in a study of Graves' ophthalmopathy and Graves' hyperthyroidism. Amplification of the TCR beta CDR3 regions used RNA transcripts (as template). The workflow started with a first-round RT-PCR run with HTBI primers and then moved on to a second-round multiplex PCR. One entry per CDR3 protein, called by TCRdb with MiXCR from the multiplex PCR reads. The repertoire consists of 650,000 to 900,000 distinct CDR3 sequences, with 35% to 50% occurring once and the leading ten covering roughly 46%. The sample taken for sequencing was peripheral blood. The receptors shown here come from an adult man with Graves' ophthalmopathy.

Ten or more counts support this clonotype. V usage is TRBV7-9 and J usage is TRBJ2-5; 14 bases are shared with TRBD2. V shed 6 bases, J shed 4 bases, and the junction held 13 bases outside the gene matches. Germline CDR1 SEHNR, CDR2 FQNEAQ (reference sequence). This CDR3 has 18 residues. CDR3 coding DNA: TGTGCCAGCAGTCCTCGGACTAGCGGGAGGATAAGTTCAGAGACCCAGTACTTC. The encoded protein is CASSPRTSGRISSETQYF. The full variable domain, its missing parts supplied by reference TRBV7-9 and TRBJ2-5, is DTGVSQNPRHKITKRGQNVTFRCDPISEHNRLYWYRQTLGQGPEFLTYFQNEAQLEKSRLLSDRFSAERPKGSFSTLEIQRTEQGDSAMYLCASSPRTSGRISSETQYFGPGTRLLVL.

Remarks on this clonotype: This could be a read error, since a much larger clone is one nucleotide away. The gene calls are TRBV7-9 and TRBJ2-2; D call uncertain. Germline V gene data show CDR1 as SEHNR and CDR2 as FQNEAQ (reference sequence). This CDR3 contains 15 residues. Trimming shortened V by 10 bases and J by 5 bases, and 20 bases separated the two germline ends. CDR3 residues: CATSDPTDSTGELFF. CDR3 sequence (DNA): TGTGCCACCAGTGACCCAACTGACTCAACCGGGGAGCTGTTTTTT.

The chain carries TRBV12-3 or TRBV12-4 and TRBJ1-3; TRBD1 might be the D (6 bases). V was trimmed by 6 bases and J by 3 bases, leaving 18 bases between them. CDR3 size: 16 residues. CDR3 bases: TGTGCCAGCAGCCTTCCCCGGGGGGCAGTTGGAAACACCATATATTTT. This codes for CASSLPRGAVGNTIYF.

V gene TRBV15 combines with J gene TRBJ1-2; 7 bases are shared with TRBD1. Unmatched junction bases numbered 10, after V lost 5 bases and J lost 4 bases. The CDR3 has 15 residues. The V gene's germline CDR1 is LNHNV and CDR2 YYDKDF (reference sequence). CDR3 nucleotide sequence: TGTGCCACCAGCCCGGGCGGGGGGACAGCCTATGGCTACACCTTC. Translation gives CATSPGGGTAYGYTF.

This clonotype occurred a few times. The chain links TRBV24-1 to TRBJ1-5, with a weak D call TRBD1 (6 bases). Germline V CDR1 and CDR2: KGHDR, SFDVKD. The CDR3 loop spans 14 amino acids. Trimming stripped 11 bases from V and 6 bases from J, with 19 bases between. CDR3 bases: TGTGCCAGCAAGATCACAGGGCTGGGTCAGCCCCAGCATTTT. Amino acids: CASKITGLGQPQHF.

A few counts support this clonotype. This chain connects TRBV7-9 to TRBJ2-2; D unclear. The CDR3 extends over 15 amino acids. Trimming cost V 1 base and J 0 bases, with 6 bases left between them. Germline V gene data show CDR1 as SEHNR and CDR2 as FQNEAQ (reference sequence). For the CDR3, the DNA is TGTGCCAGCAGCTTAGTAGGAGCGAACACCGGGGAGCTGTTTTTT. It is translated as CASSLVGANTGELFF.